Listed below are T cell receptor beta chains from one sample, sequenced in a study of Graves' ophthalmopathy and Graves' hyperthyroidism. Via MiXCR, TCRdb re-called the multiplex PCR reads, giving one row per CDR3 protein. The data hold 500,000 to 800,000 distinct CDR3 sequences, with about 40% observed a single time. The material sequenced was peripheral blood. The receptor source for this set is an adult man with Graves' ophthalmopathy. Each CDR3 is given without its conserved first and last residue. Fields, in order: V gene, J gene, CDR3 protein.

v_gene: TRBV7-2; j_gene: TRBJ1-1; CDR3aa: ASSYLRSRDMNTEAF
v_gene: TRBV4-1; j_gene: TRBJ2-7; CDR3aa: ASSQGGLAGVGEQY
v_gene: TRBV19; j_gene: TRBJ1-6; CDR3aa: ASSGRQPYNSPLH
v_gene: TRBV5-5; j_gene: TRBJ2-5; CDR3aa: ASSLVRKGETQY
v_gene: TRBV7-7; j_gene: TRBJ2-5; CDR3aa: ASSLGSPGQRETQY
v_gene: TRBV24-1; j_gene: TRBJ1-5; CDR3aa: ATSDFESYYSNQPQH
v_gene: TRBV27; j_gene: TRBJ1-6; CDR3aa: ASSLEAEINSPLH
v_gene: TRBV3-1; j_gene: TRBJ1-5; CDR3aa: ASSQDPTNQPQH
v_gene: TRBV20-1; j_gene: TRBJ1-1; CDR3aa: RAGTGQGVGTEAF
v_gene: TRBV2; j_gene: TRBJ1-1; CDR3aa: ASSGSQGLGTEAF
v_gene: TRBV6-6; j_gene: TRBJ2-5; CDR3aa: ASSSLAGEETQY
v_gene: TRBV20-1; j_gene: TRBJ1-5; CDR3aa: SASWIRGPNQPQH
v_gene: TRBV25-1; j_gene: TRBJ1-3; CDR3aa: ATTESGFLGNTIY
v_gene: TRBV6-2/TRBV6-3; j_gene: TRBJ1-2; CDR3aa: ASSYPKGGNGYT
v_gene: TRBV20-1; j_gene: TRBJ1-2; CDR3aa: SARGLQGANYGYT
v_gene: TRBV29-1; j_gene: TRBJ2-7; CDR3aa: SVATGAGYEQY
v_gene: TRBV20-1; j_gene: TRBJ1-3; CDR3aa: SARASGVGNTIY
v_gene: TRBV5-1; j_gene: TRBJ2-5; CDR3aa: ASSMDQETQY
v_gene: TRBV10-3; j_gene: TRBJ1-6; CDR3aa: ASSALGSNSPLH
v_gene: TRBV4-2; j_gene: TRBJ1-2; CDR3aa: ASSQEGGGQFK
v_gene: TRBV10-3; j_gene: TRBJ2-4; CDR3aa: AISEGGGNIQY
v_gene: TRBV11-3; j_gene: TRBJ2-5; CDR3aa: ASRDGYQETQY
v_gene: TRBV25-1; j_gene: TRBJ2-3; CDR3aa: ASSAQTGRESADTQY
v_gene: TRBV4-1; j_gene: TRBJ1-1; CDR3aa: ASSSRRVIGTEAF
v_gene: TRBV7-2; j_gene: TRBJ2-7; CDR3aa: ASSIRDYEQY
v_gene: TRBV9; j_gene: TRBJ1-6; CDR3aa: ASSKTDDQPLH
v_gene: TRBV10-1; j_gene: TRBJ2-2; CDR3aa: ASSRGLDTGELF
v_gene: TRBV6-1; j_gene: TRBJ2-5; CDR3aa: ASSEASGGYKQETQY
v_gene: TRBV24-1; j_gene: TRBJ2-7; CDR3aa: ATSEQRGALYEQY
v_gene: TRBV7-2; j_gene: TRBJ2-1; CDR3aa: ASSPTGANYEQF
v_gene: TRBV25-1; j_gene: TRBJ2-2; CDR3aa: ASSETSGGGELF
v_gene: TRBV12-5; j_gene: TRBJ2-7; CDR3aa: ASGLGTGIEQY
v_gene: TRBV10-3; j_gene: TRBJ2-5; CDR3aa: ALSPDTYRDFETQY
v_gene: TRBV5-1; j_gene: TRBJ1-1; CDR3aa: ASSPGQRLTEAF
v_gene: TRBV14; j_gene: TRBJ2-7; CDR3aa: ASSQPGRIYEQY
v_gene: TRBV9; j_gene: TRBJ2-2; CDR3aa: ASSATEFGELF
v_gene: TRBV7-9; j_gene: TRBJ2-5; CDR3aa: ASSRRGQGETQY
v_gene: TRBV10-3; j_gene: TRBJ1-2; CDR3aa: AISDRDRYGYT
v_gene: TRBV10-3; j_gene: TRBJ1-4; CDR3aa: AISTGAGEKLF
v_gene: TRBV2; j_gene: TRBJ2-7; CDR3aa: ASSQWTGGGYEQY
v_gene: TRBV7-8; j_gene: TRBJ2-7; CDR3aa: ASRAEDRPYEQY
v_gene: TRBV20-1; j_gene: TRBJ1-3; CDR3aa: SASQGAPGNTIY
v_gene: TRBV10-3; j_gene: TRBJ1-1; CDR3aa: ASSNTGQGRAF
v_gene: TRBV20-1; j_gene: TRBJ1-1; CDR3aa: SALRQGYTEAF